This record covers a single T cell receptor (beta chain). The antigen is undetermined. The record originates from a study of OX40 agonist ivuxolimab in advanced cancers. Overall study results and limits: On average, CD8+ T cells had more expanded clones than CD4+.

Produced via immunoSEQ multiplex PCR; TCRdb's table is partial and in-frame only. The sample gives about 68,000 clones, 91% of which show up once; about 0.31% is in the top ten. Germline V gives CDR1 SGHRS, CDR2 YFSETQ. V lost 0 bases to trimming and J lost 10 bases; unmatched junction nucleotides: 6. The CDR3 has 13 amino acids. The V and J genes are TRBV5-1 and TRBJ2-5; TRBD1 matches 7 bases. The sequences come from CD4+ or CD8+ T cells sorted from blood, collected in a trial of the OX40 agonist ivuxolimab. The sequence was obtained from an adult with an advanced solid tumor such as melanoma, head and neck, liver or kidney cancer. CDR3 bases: TGCGCCAGCAGCTTGGAAGAACAGGGGAACCAGTACTTC. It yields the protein CASSLEEQGNQYF.